The entry below gives a single T cell receptor (beta chain) sequence along with its context. Its antigen is not identified. It was genomic DNA that served as the template for profiling TCR beta VDJ and CDR3. TCRdb ran MiXCR on the reads and lists one entry per CDR3 protein. The top ten hold roughly 30% of the sample, which has around 150,000 distinct CDR3 sequences, around 52% seen once. This sample was included in a study of CD8+CD57+ T cells in acquired aplastic anemia. Looking at the study overall: Sorted CD4+ and CD8+ cell DNA averaged about 3 ug. Study-wide results and limits: Patients and controls shared twenty-nine CD8+ CDR3 sequences, highly expressed in patients. Patients were compared with controls for CD8+ Simpson's diversity, and no significant difference emerged.

Flow cytometry had shown expanded CD8+CD57+ cells in the patients chosen for sequencing. This CDR3 comprises 15 residues. Germline values: CDR1 LNHDA, CDR2 SQIVND (reference sequence). With V trimmed by 7 bases and J by 3 bases, 5 bases remained unmatched. The source of this sequence is a human donor with aplastic anemia. The chain joins TRBV19 to TRBJ2-6, with 8 bases matching TRBD1. Sequenced input: sorted CD4+, CD8+, or CD8+CD57+ T cells (not recorded which) from PBMCs. In DNA, the CDR3 is TGTGCCAGTACCCCAGGGGGCGGTGGGGCCAACGTCCTGACTTTC. Translation gives CASTPGGGGANVLTF.